The 6 T cell receptor beta chains reported below all come from one sample, sequenced in a study of cytomegalovirus exposure and HLA in healthy donors. The PCR employed 60 Vbeta primers together with 13 Jbeta primers. Measured with immunoSEQ multiplex PCR; TCRdb has only the in-frame clones, and not every one. This table holds 100,000 to 150,000 clones, approximately 82% found once. Source material: PBMCs. Source of these receptors: a boy aged 2 to 10 in good health and CMV-seronegative.

This clone was recorded only once. The V gene is TRBV5-1, the J gene TRBJ2-2, with unresolved D. The germline V gene has CDR1 SGHRS and CDR2 YFSETQ. Trimming cost V 4 bases and J 3 bases, with 16 bases left between them. The CDR3 is made up of 16 amino acids. The CDR3 DNA reads TGCGCCAGCAGCCTTGTTGATGCGTATTACACCGGGGAGCTGTTTTTT. It encodes CASSLVDAYYTGELFF. The whole variable domain, filled in from reference TRBV5-1 and TRBJ2-2, reads KAGVTQTPRYLIKTRGQQVTLSCSPISGHRSVSWYQQTPGQGLQFLFEYFSETQRNKGNFPGRFSGRQFSNSRSEMNVSTLELGDSALYLCASSLVDAYYTGELFFGEGSRLTVL.

V usage is TRBV9 and J usage is TRBJ1-1, with D tentatively TRBD1 (5 bases). V was trimmed by 3 bases and J by 2 bases, leaving 17 bases between them. Looked up from germline, CDR1 is SGDLS and CDR2 is YYNGEE. The length of the CDR3 is 16 residues. The CDR3, as DNA: TGTGCCAGCAGCGCGGACCTAAGGGGACTCAACACTGAAGCTTTCTTT. Translating gives CASSADLRGLNTEAFF.

The rearrangement links TRBV7-9 to TRBJ1-5, with 11 bases aligning to TRBD1. The germline CDR1 and CDR2 sequences are SEHNR and FQNEAQ (reference sequence). V lost 1 base, J lost 1 base, and 9 bases stayed unmatched. The CDR3 has 19 amino acids. CDR3: CASSLGVGQGVFSNQPQHF. The CDR3 bases are TGTGCCAGCAGCTTAGGTGTGGGACAGGGGGTCTTCAGCAATCAGCCCCAGCATTTT.

This sequence joins TRBV6-5 and TRBJ1-2; unclear D gene. There are 13 residues in the CDR3. V dropped 8 bases and J dropped 4 bases, with 14 bases sitting between them. CDR1 is MNHEY and CDR2 is SVGAGI in the germline V gene. CDR3 nucleotides: TGTGCCAGCCGCGATGAAGCGGGCTATGGCTACACCTTC. It codes for CASRDEAGYGYTF.

The rearrangement uses TRBV6-1 and TRBJ1-1, with a weak D call TRBD1 (6 bases). V dropped 5 bases and J dropped 8 bases, with 18 bases sitting between them. Germline CDR1 reads MNHNS; CDR2 reads SASEGT. CDR3 length equals 14 residues. The CDR3 nucleotides read TGTGCCAGCAGTTCACAGGGCCGAAGGCTGGAAGCTTTCTTT. It specifies CASSSQGRRLEAFF.

The chain is built from TRBV10-3 and TRBJ2-1, with TRBD2 matching 8 bases. The CDR3 sequence is 16 residues long. The germline V gene has CDR1 ENHRY and CDR2 SYGVKD. The V gene end was trimmed by 3 bases and the J gene end by 0 bases; junction bases not matched to a gene: 4. In nucleotides, the CDR3 is TGTGCCATCAGTGATCCCGGGGGGGTCTCCTACAATGAGCAGTTCTTC. It is translated as CAISDPGGVSYNEQFF.